This T cell receptor (beta chain) was sequenced in a study of cytomegalovirus exposure and HLA in healthy donors. This CDR3 spans 13 amino acids. After removal of 5 bases from V and 5 bases from J, the junction contained 4 bases not matched to a gene. Germline CDR1 SEHNR, CDR2 FQNEAQ (reference sequence). PCR primers comprised 60 Vbeta and 13 Jbeta primers. The data were produced by immunoSEQ multiplex PCR, yet TCRdb's version contains in-frame clones alone and is incomplete. This sample has approximately 80,000 clones, with roughly 78% found just once. The rearrangement uses TRBV7-9 and TRBJ1-2; 8 bases are a match to TRBD1. Input material: PBMCs. The receptor's source is a male donor in good health and CMV-seropositive. CDR3 in DNA: TGTGCCAGCAGCCCGGGGACAGGTTATGGCTACACCTTC. Encoded protein: CASSPGTGYGYTF.